The sequence of this T cell receptor (beta chain) was determined in a study of blood T cell repertoires in COVID-19. About the research overall: PBMCs, B-cell-depleted T cells, or T cells were the source of the cDNA or gDNA that made up the material.

J lost 4 bases, V lost 5 bases, and 8 bases had no gene match. This CDR3 has 15 residues. Germline assignment: CDR1 SGHNT and CDR2 YYREEE (reference sequence). In the original workflow: From reference gene primer amplification, estimates of nucleated cell counts were derived. The data were produced by immunoSEQ multiplex PCR, yet TCRdb's version contains in-frame clones alone and is incomplete. V, J and clone size were drawn from that table, and D and trimming were deduced from the DNA. The sample lists about 470,000 clones, around 90% seen once, with approximately 0.7% in the top ten. This receptor was identified in a woman in her late teens or twenties who had recovered from COVID-19. The V call is TRBV5-4, the J call TRBJ2-5, with 10 bases lining up with TRBD2. What was sequenced was PBMCs or T cells enriched from blood (not recorded which). CDR3 in DNA: TGTGCCAGCAGTCCCCAGCGGGGGGGCATAGAGACCCAGTACTTC. Residues: CASSPQRGGIETQYF.